The 16 T cell receptor beta chains given below trace back to one sample, sequenced in a study of blood T cell repertoires in COVID-19. TCRdb's table, derived via immunoSEQ multiplex PCR, lists solely in-frame clones and lacks some. The sample lists fewer than 100,000 clones, roughly 80% occurring once. Material for sequencing was peripheral blood. The receptors were gathered from a human donor in a cohort sampled during active COVID-19.

The CDR3 bases are TGCGCCAGCAGAGGACAGGGGTTCAACGAGCAGTACTTC. Its translation: CASRGQGFNEQYF. The chain links TRBV5-1 to TRBJ2-7; the match to TRBD1 covers 9 bases. There are 13 residues in the CDR3. V gave up 5 bases and J gave up 5 bases; unmatched junction bases: 5. Germline V lookup: CDR1 SGHRS, CDR2 YFSETQ.

In this sample, this clone turned up once. This rearrangement joins TRBV28 to TRBJ1-4; no clear D gene. This CDR3 region has 13 residues. Germline CDR1 reads MDHEN; CDR2 reads SYDVKM. V dropped 7 bases and J dropped 7 bases, with 13 bases sitting between them. CDR3 coding DNA: TGTGCCAGCATTCGCGGTATAGGTGAAAAACTGTTTTTT. Translating gives CASIRGIGEKLFF.

For the CDR3, the DNA is TGTGCCAGCAGCTCCGGGGACATCGCGGAAGAGACCCAGTACTTC. Its translation: CASSSGDIAEETQYF. The chain joins TRBV11-3 to TRBJ2-5; D possibly corresponds to TRBD1 (6 bases). Trimming shortened V by 4 bases and J by 3 bases, and 15 bases separated the two germline ends. Germline V lookup: CDR1 SGHNT, CDR2 YENEEA. The CDR3 loop spans 15 amino acids. The variable domain in full, with the rest retrieved from reference TRBV11-3 and TRBJ2-5, is EAGVVQSPRYKIIEKKQPVAFWCNPISGHNTLYWYLQNLGQGPELLIRYENEEAVDDSQLPKDRFSAERLKGVDSTLKIQPAELGDSAVYLCASSSGDIAEETQYFGPGTRLLVL.

V usage is TRBV4-2 and J usage is TRBJ2-3; weak D call: TRBD1 (7 bases). CDR3 length equals 15 residues. Germline CDR1 LGHNA, CDR2 YNFKEQ. V lost 0 bases, J lost 5 bases, and 12 bases lay in between. The CDR3 protein is CASSQEAGGGDTQYF. DNA for the CDR3: TGTGCCAGCAGCCAAGAGGCAGGGGGAGGAGATACGCAGTATTTT.

This chain joins TRBV30 and TRBJ1-2; D is uncertain. The CDR3 spans 12 residues. Germline V gene lookup returns CDR1 GTSNPN and CDR2 SVGIG (reference sequence). Trimming shortened V by 4 bases and J by 11 bases, and 17 bases separated the two germline ends. The CDR3 DNA is TGTGCCTGGAAAGAGCCATCCCCGATGTACACCTTC. Translation: CAWKEPSPMYTF. The full variable domain, rest sourced from reference TRBV30 and TRBJ1-2, is SQTIHQWPATLVQPVGSPLSLECTVEGTSNPNLYWYRQAAGRGLQLLFYSVGIGQISSEVPQNLSASRPQDRQFILSSKKLLLSDSGFYLCAWKEPSPMYTFGSGTRLTVV.

CDR3 loop: CASSPAGGLAGELFF. CDR3 bases: TGTGCCAGCAGCCCCGCGGGGGGGCTGGCCGGGGAGCTGTTTTTT. The V and J genes are TRBV6-5 and TRBJ2-2, with 9 bases that match TRBD2. The J segment lost 6 bases and the V segment lost 6 bases, leaving 8 bases of the junction unmatched. The CDR3 has 15 amino acids. Germline CDR1 MNHEY, CDR2 SVGAGI.

The J gene is TRBJ1-2, the V gene TRBV5-6; TRBD1 agrees at 8 bases. The germline V gene encodes CDR1 SGHDT and CDR2 YYEEEE. The trim removed 3 bases at V and 4 bases at J, leaving 11 bases unmatched. The CDR3 sequence is 16 residues long. CDR3 loop: CASSWTGFRSVYGYTF. The DNA for the CDR3 is TGTGCCAGCAGCTGGACAGGGTTCCGAAGCGTCTATGGCTACACCTTC. Combining the CDR3 with reference TRBV5-6 and TRBJ1-2 gives the whole variable domain DAGVTQSPTHLIKTRGQQVTLRCSPKSGHDTVSWYQQALGQGPQFIFQYYEEEERQRGNFPDRFSGHQFPNYSSELNVNALLLGDSALYLCASSWTGFRSVYGYTFGSGTRLTVV.

This clone has only a few counts. The chain uses TRBV18 and TRBJ2-7; D ambiguous. Germline CDR1 KGHSH, CDR2 LQKENI. The CDR3 has 13 amino acids. Between the trimmed V and J ends, which lost 3 bases and 3 bases, there was a span of 9 bases. For the CDR3, the DNA is TGTGCCAGCTCACCGCCTATAAGCTACGAGCAGTACTTC. Amino acid sequence: CASSPPISYEQYF.

The chain uses TRBV6-6 and TRBJ2-1; 10 bases match TRBD2. J gave up 4 bases and V 5 bases, and 11 bases lay outside the gene matches. The germline CDR1 and CDR2 sequences are MNHNY and SVGAGI (reference sequence). The length of the CDR3 is 17 residues. In DNA, the CDR3 is TGTGCCAGCAGTCCACGGGGAGCTAGCGGGGGTTACAATGAGCAGTTCTTC. Amino acid sequence: CASSPRGASGGYNEQFF.

This chain links TRBV30 with TRBJ2-1, with 9 positions matching TRBD1. Per the germline V gene, CDR1 is GTSNPN and CDR2 is SVGIG (reference sequence). J lost 10 bases, V lost 2 bases, and 6 bases had no gene match. The CDR3 has 13 residues. CDR3 sequence (DNA): TGTGCCTGGAGTCTCGGGACAGGGAGAGAGCAGTTCTTC. It is translated as CAWSLGTGREQFF. The whole variable domain, filled in from reference TRBV30 and TRBJ2-1, reads SQTIHQWPATLVQPVGSPLSLECTVEGTSNPNLYWYRQAAGRGLQLLFYSVGIGQISSEVPQNLSASRPQDRQFILSSKKLLLSDSGFYLCAWSLGTGREQFFGPGTRLTVL.

This chain connects TRBV30 to TRBJ2-3; D is unresolved. V dropped 0 bases and J dropped 6 bases, with 13 bases sitting between them. CDR3 length equals 14 residues. Germline V gene data show CDR1 as GTSNPN and CDR2 as SVGIG (reference sequence). CDR3 region: CAWSVYEAFDTQYF. CDR3 sequence (DNA): TGTGCCTGGAGTGTGTACGAGGCGTTTGATACGCAGTATTTT.

This chain connects TRBV5-1 to TRBJ2-3; D may be TRBD2 (6 bases). The CDR3 consists of 14 residues. Germline assignment: CDR1 SGHRS and CDR2 YFSETQ. V was shortened by 4 bases and J by 2 bases, with 11 bases between the two germline ends. The CDR3 protein is CASSPIAATDTQYF. As DNA, the CDR3 is TGCGCCAGCAGCCCTATAGCGGCCACAGATACGCAGTATTTT.

This rearrangement joins TRBV2 to TRBJ2-2; 9 nucleotides align to TRBD1. The CDR3 consists of 15 residues. V dropped 6 bases and J dropped 4; count of bases not matched to a gene: 6. From germline, CDR1 is SNHLY and CDR2 FYNNEI. As DNA, the CDR3 is TGTGCCAGCAGCGGACAGGGGTTAAGCACCGGGGAGCTGTTTTTT. It encodes CASSGQGLSTGELFF.

The chain uses TRBV30 and TRBJ2-2; TRBD2 is a possible D gene (5 bases). V dropped 0 bases and J dropped 6 bases, with 14 bases sitting between them. CDR3 length: 15 residues. Looked up from germline, CDR1 is GTSNPN and CDR2 is SVGIG (reference sequence). CDR3 DNA sequence: TGTGCCTGGAGTGTTGGAGGAGAGATGTCCGGGGAGCTGTTTTTT. Translation: CAWSVGGEMSGELFF.

The chain combines TRBV29-1 with TRBJ2-5; D is uncertain. Germline values: CDR1 SQVTM, CDR2 ANQGSEA. The V and J ends lost 5 bases and 4 bases respectively, with 5 bases between them. The CDR3 is 10 residues long. In DNA, the CDR3 is TGCAGCGTTTGGAGAGAGACCCAGTACTTC. This codes for CSVWRETQYF. Combining the CDR3 with reference TRBV29-1 and TRBJ2-5 gives the whole variable domain SAVISQKPSRDICQRGTSLTIQCQVDSQVTMMFWYRQQPGQSLTLIATANQGSEATYESGFVIDKFPISRPNLTFSTLTVSNMSPEDSSIYLCSVWRETQYFGPGTRLLVL.

A note on this clone: One junction end does not reproduce the germline sequence, and a read error may be involved. This sample also contains other DNA sequences that code for the same CDR3. The chain links TRBV7-9 to TRBJ1-5; D remains ambiguous. The germline gives CDR1 SEHNR, CDR2 FQNEAQ (reference sequence). The CDR3 covers 14 residues. The CDR3 sequence is CASSLVDSNQPQHF. CDR3 nucleotides: TGTGCCAGCAGCTTAGTAGATAGCAATCAGCCCCAACATTTT.